This T cell receptor (beta chain) was retrieved from a study of post-analysis software for immune sequencing data. Study conclusions and caveats: There were a few TRBV segments more frequent in patients than controls, and TRBV5-6, TRBV5-1 and TRBV20-1 were among them.

Prepared TCR beta cDNA libraries contained unique molecular identifiers. TCRdb independently ran MiXCR on the PCR reads; one entry per CDR3 protein. The table lists approximately 460,000 distinct CDR3 sequences, approximately 46% of them singletons, with about an eighth in the top ten. This clonotype was seen a few times. As yet, its antigen is unknown. The CDR3 has 15 amino acids. V lost 2 bases to trimming and J lost 5 bases, with 15 bases between them. The germline V gene encodes CDR1 MGHDK and CDR2 SYGVNS. This clonotype originated in a girl between 10 and 17 years old with multiple sclerosis. Sequencing used blood. This chain uses TRBV25-1 with TRBJ2-5, with D perhaps being TRBD1 or TRBD2 (5 bases each). CDR3 in DNA: TGTGCCAGCAGTGAAATTGGACGGGACGGGGAGACCCAGTACTTC. The encoded protein is CASSEIGRDGETQYF.